This T cell receptor beta chain is drawn from a study of blood T cell repertoires in COVID-19. As processed by the authors: Estimates of nucleated cell counts were drawn from the amplification of reference gene primers. Only in-frame clones appear in the TCRdb table, and some are missing; sequencing was by immunoSEQ multiplex PCR. Clone size and V and J calls were adopted from that table, with D and trimming inferred from the DNA. The sample lists about 240,000 clones; 80% to 90% were seen once. CDR1 MNHEY and CDR2 SVGAGI come from the germline V gene. J gave up 8 bases and V 4 bases, and 8 bases lay outside the gene matches. This CDR3 region has 14 residues.

What was sequenced was PBMCs or T cells enriched from blood (not recorded which). The chain employs TRBV6-5 and TRBJ1-2; 9 bases agree with TRBD1. The clonotype comes from a woman aged 30 to 39 who had recovered from COVID-19. CDR3 residues: CASSFLTGGEGYTF. The CDR3 region has the DNA TGTGCCAGCAGTTTCCTAACAGGGGGCGAAGGCTACACCTTC.